This paragraph reports one T cell receptor beta chain. The target of this receptor is not known. A junction end diverges from the germline sequence, so it may reflect a read error. The CDR3, from cysteine to phenylalanine, totals 13 residues. Only the CDR3 portion is preserved as DNA: 39 bases, with reading frame beginning at the first base. The CDR1 and CDR2 encoded by the germline V gene are MGHRA and YSYEKL. This specimen comes from a study of Graves' ophthalmopathy and Graves' hyperthyroidism (dated by TCRdb to 2016 to 2019). With respect to the entire study: Peripheral blood was collected before any treatment was given, at the time of initial diagnosis. In total, approximately 140 blood samples were TCR-sequenced: 43 ophthalmopathy, some 75 hyperthyroidism and about 17 hyperthyroidism-to-ophthalmopathy patients. To explore V-J signatures distinguishing ophthalmopathy from hyperthyroidism, a discovery set of around 97 patients (roughly 42 ophthalmopathy, some 57 stable hyperthyroidism) was enrolled. In about 6 hyperthyroidism patients, the T-cell repertoire of thyroid tissue was compared with the T-cell repertoire of blood. TCR beta repertoire signatures were used to distinguish Graves' ophthalmopathy from Graves' hyperthyroidism and to predict progression to ophthalmopathy. Following sample collection, hyperthyroidism patients were given methimazole at a starting dose of 30 mg daily, and ophthalmopathy patients were given high-dose intravenous methylprednisolone. An independent validation cohort was composed of 18 to 20 hyperthyroidism patients and approximately 15 patients who later progressed from hyperthyroidism to ophthalmopathy.

TCR beta CDR3 regions were amplified from RNA transcripts for repertoire sequencing. The first round was an RT-PCR using HTBI primers with the Qiagen OneStep RT-PCR kit, and this first round was followed by a second-round multiplex PCR, then size selection and purification. Sequencing of the libraries was carried out on an Illumina HiSeq2000 in paired-end mode with 100 bp reads. The paper's processing steps were these. Reads were processed with SOAPnuke, discarding reads with adapters, uncalled bases, mean Phred below 15, or no exact constant-primer or identifier match. COPE v1.2.5 was used to merge high-quality paired reads. Each unique nucleotide sequence was defined as a clonotype, and clonotypes were aligned to IMGT TRB V, D and J references with MiTCR v1.1. Only V-J combinations with frequency above 0.0001 were analysed, covering over 99% of repertoires. For each V-J combination, a TCR clonal expansion and chaos score was defined as the ratio of F50 clonal expansion to chaos observed in the TCRdist matrix. Features were reduced by Welch's t-statistics and random forest to approximately 12 V-J combinations, which fed a naive Bayes classifier. Thyroid-blood repertoire similarity was quantified with the Morisita-Horn index. In-frame beta chains were kept once TCRdb had trimmed the public reads at Q25 with fastp and called clones with MiXCR. For every CDR3 protein sequence, its rows merge into one entry that carries the most common genes and DNA. TCRdb assigned the V and J calls; the authors' analysis was not used. The sample records more than 550,000 distinct CDR3 sequences, over 40% of which are singletons. Around 3.3% of the sample goes to the ten largest clones.

Patients with ophthalmopathy had moderately to severely active disease, with a Clinical Activity Score of 3 or more, a NOSPECS grade of 4 or more, and a disease duration of less than 3 months. Patients with other autoimmune diseases, uncontrolled infections, pregnancy or lactation were excluded from the study. Clinical symptoms, serum thyroxine, TRAb, thyroid ultrasound and orbital computed tomography formed the basis of the diagnosis. Using Ficoll-Paque density gradient centrifugation, PBMCs were isolated from 9.5 to 10 ml of fresh peripheral blood. Trizol reagent was used to extract the total RNA, and its quality was then checked on an Agilent 2100 Bioanalyzer. General findings and caveats noted by the study authors: The 13-signature model separated ophthalmopathy from stable hyperthyroidism with approximately 90% sensitivity and 81.08% specificity in cross-validation, and 80%/75% in the test set. In validation, the model predicted ophthalmopathy progression with over 60% sensitivity and about 77% specificity; 12 predicted patients were CT-confirmed with GO in a median of 6.5 months. No statistical method was used to set the sample size in advance, and the investigators knew which group each participant was assigned to. Among expanded thyroid clonotypes with frequency above 0.001, most also showed up in blood, which suggests that blood repertoires may reflect the thyroid immune response.

The sequenced sample was peripheral blood. This clonotype originated in an adult man with Graves' ophthalmopathy. The chain couples TRBV4-1 to TRBJ2-7; the D gene is unclear. The CDR3 corresponds to CASSPGPGSERYF. The DNA is TGTGCCAGCAGCCCAGGTCCGGGCTCCGAGCGGTACTTC.